The clone carrying this T cell receptor beta chain was observed once. TCRdb's table, derived via immunoSEQ multiplex PCR, lists solely in-frame clones and lacks some. This table holds under 250,000 clones, approximately 85% found once. The data were taken from a study of blood T cell repertoires in COVID-19. The V segment lost 2 bases and the J segment 7 bases; nucleotides outside the gene matches: 13. CDR3 length equals 17 residues. Germline V CDR1 and CDR2: MNHNS, SASEGT. The V call is TRBV6-1, the J call TRBJ1-5, with 8 bases aligning to TRBD1. The sequence came from a man aged 45-65 years with COVID-19, enrolled during active disease. Material for sequencing was peripheral blood. The CDR3 DNA sequence: TGTGCCAGCAGTGAAAACACAAAGACAGGGGTCCGGCAGCCCCAGCATTTT. This gives the protein CASSENTKTGVRQPQHF.